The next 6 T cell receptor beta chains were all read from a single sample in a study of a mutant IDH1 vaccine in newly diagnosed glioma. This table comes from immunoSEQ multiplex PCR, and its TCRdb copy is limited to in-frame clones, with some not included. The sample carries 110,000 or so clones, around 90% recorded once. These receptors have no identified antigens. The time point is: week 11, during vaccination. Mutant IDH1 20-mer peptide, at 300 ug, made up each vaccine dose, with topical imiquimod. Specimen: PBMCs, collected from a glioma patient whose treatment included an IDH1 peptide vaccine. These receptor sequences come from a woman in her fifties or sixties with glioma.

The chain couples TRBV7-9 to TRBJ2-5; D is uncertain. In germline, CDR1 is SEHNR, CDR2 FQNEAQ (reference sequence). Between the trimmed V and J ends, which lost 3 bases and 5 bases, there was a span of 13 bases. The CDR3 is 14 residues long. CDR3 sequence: CASSLMTAEETQYF. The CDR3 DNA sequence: TGTGCCAGCAGCTTGATGACCGCTGAGGAGACCCAGTACTTC.

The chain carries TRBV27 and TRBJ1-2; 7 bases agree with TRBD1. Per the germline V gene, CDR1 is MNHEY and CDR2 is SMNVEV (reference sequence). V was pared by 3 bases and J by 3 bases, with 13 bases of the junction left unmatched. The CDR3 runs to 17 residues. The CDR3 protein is CASSFRGIGTADYGYTF. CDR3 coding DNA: TGTGCCAGCAGTTTTCGGGGCATAGGGACAGCTGACTATGGCTACACCTTC.

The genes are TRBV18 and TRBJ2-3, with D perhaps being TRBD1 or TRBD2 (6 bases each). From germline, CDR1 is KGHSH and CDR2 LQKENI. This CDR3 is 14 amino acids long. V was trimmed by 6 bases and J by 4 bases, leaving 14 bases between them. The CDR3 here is CASSLKRGADTQYF. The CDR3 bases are TGTGCCAGCTCCCTTAAAAGGGGGGCAGATACGCAGTATTTT.

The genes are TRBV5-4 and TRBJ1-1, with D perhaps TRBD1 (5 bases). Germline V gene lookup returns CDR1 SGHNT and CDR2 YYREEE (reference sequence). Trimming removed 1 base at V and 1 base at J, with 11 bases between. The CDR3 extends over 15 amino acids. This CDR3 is CASSLYNRRNTEAFF. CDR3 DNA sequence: TGTGCCAGCAGCTTGTATAACAGGAGGAACACTGAAGCTTTCTTT.

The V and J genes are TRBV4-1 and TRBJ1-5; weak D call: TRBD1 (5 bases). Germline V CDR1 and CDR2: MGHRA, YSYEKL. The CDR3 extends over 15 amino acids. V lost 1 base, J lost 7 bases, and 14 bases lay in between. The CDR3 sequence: CASSQAGPGQQPQHF. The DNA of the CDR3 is TGCGCCAGCAGCCAAGCGGGGCCAGGGCAACAGCCCCAGCATTTT.

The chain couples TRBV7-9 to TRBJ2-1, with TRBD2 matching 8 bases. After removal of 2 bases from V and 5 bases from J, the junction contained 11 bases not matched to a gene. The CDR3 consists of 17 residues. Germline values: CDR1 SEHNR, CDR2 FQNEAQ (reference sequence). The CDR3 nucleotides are TGTGCCAGCAGCTTAATCGGGAGGGAGCCATCCCACAATGAGCAGTTCTTC. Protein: CASSLIGREPSHNEQFF.